A selection of T cell receptor beta chains follows, all from one sample in a study of cytomegalovirus exposure and HLA in healthy donors. Using immunoSEQ multiplex PCR, the repertoire was profiled, and TCRdb retains in-frame clones only, with some absent. The sample contains 150,000 or so clones, 65% to 85% of which appear only once. The sample comprised PBMCs. These receptors all stem from a man between 18 and 35 years old in good health and CMV-seronegative. The CDR3 runs from the conserved cysteine through the conserved F or W. The D gene is left open where the match is weak. Some rows mark clone size as missing; the rest say once, few, many or name a class of expanded clone.

CDR3 length	J gene	V gene	D gene	clone size	CDR3 DNA	CDR3 protein
18	TRBJ1-2	TRBV28	.	.	TGTGCCAGCAGTTTCGATTCTACCGGAGGGCAGCTCATCTATGGCTACACCTTC	CASSFDSTGGQLIYGYTF
14	TRBJ1-4	TRBV28	.	once	TGTGCCAGCTCTTCGCGGGGTCCTAATGAAAAACTGTTTTTT	CASSSRGPNEKLFF
13	TRBJ1-1	TRBV7-9	.	.	TGTGCCAGCAGCGCACTAGGGGGCACTGAAGCTTTCTTT	CASSALGGTEAFF
17	TRBJ1-2	TRBV2	TRBD1	.	TGTGCCAGCAGCGCATACCTACAGGGGATCGACGGCTATGGCTACACCTTC	CASSAYLQGIDGYGYTF
14	TRBJ1-2	TRBV5-1	TRBD1	.	TGCGCCAGCAGCACGGCCGGACAGGGCTATGGCTACACCTTC	CASSTAGQGYGYTF
18	TRBJ2-1	TRBV7-3	TRBD2	.	TGTGCCAGCAGCTTAAGATTACGCGGGGGGGCCGAGCGAAATGAGCAGTTCTTC	CASSLRLRGGAERNEQFF
15	TRBJ2-2	TRBV19	TRBD1	.	TGTGCCAGCCGCCGACAGGGGGCGCAGGCCGGGGAGCTGTTTTTT	CASRRQGAQAGELFF
18	TRBJ1-1	TRBV4-3	TRBD1	.	TGCGCCAGCAGCCAAGTGGGGGGCACAGGGGGCGCTAACACTGAAGCTTTCTTT	CASSQVGGTGGANTEAFF
17	TRBJ2-1	TRBV27	TRBD2	.	TGTGCCAGCAGTTTAGGGCTTGGCGGGGGGGCCCGTAATGAGCAGTTCTTC	CASSLGLGGGARNEQFF
15	TRBJ2-1	TRBV6-6	.	.	TGTGCCAGCAGAGAAAGACAGGAGCCCTACAATGAGCAGTTCTTC	CASRERQEPYNEQFF
14	TRBJ2-1	TRBV7-6	.	.	TGTGCCAGCAGCGTAGTGAGCTCCTACAATGAGCAGTTCTTC	CASSVVSSYNEQFF
15	TRBJ1-1	TRBV2	.	.	TGTGCCAGCAGTGAAGCGGGCAGGTTGAACACTGAAGCTTTCTTT	CASSEAGRLNTEAFF
14	TRBJ2-7	TRBV30	.	.	TGTGCCTGGAGTGTAGGGAGGTCGTCCTACGAGCAGTACTTC	CAWSVGRSSYEQYF
18	TRBJ1-3	TRBV4-1	.	.	TGCGCCAGCAGCCTCCCGGGTCGGGGTGGAGTCTCTGGAAACACCATATATTTT	CASSLPGRGGVSGNTIYF
14	TRBJ1-2	TRBV19	.	.	TGTGCCAGTAGTGAGGGTCGAGTTTACTATGGCTACACCTTC	CASSEGRVYYGYTF
13	TRBJ1-1	TRBV5-4	TRBD1	few	TGTGCCAGCAGCTTCGGGACAGGGTGGGAAGCTTTCTTT	CASSFGTGWEAFF
16	TRBJ1-2	TRBV7-9	TRBD1	.	TGTGCCAGCAGCTTTGGGGACAGCTATTCTAACTATGGCTACACCTTC	CASSFGDSYSNYGYTF
15	TRBJ2-4	TRBV11-3	.	.	TGTGCCAGCAGCCCACCAGGGGAAGGGAACGTCATTCAGTACTTC	CASSPPGEGNVIQYF
18	TRBJ2-1	TRBV13	TRBD2	.	TGTGCCAGCAGCTTAGAGCAAGGGCTAGCGGGGGCGCACAATGAGCAGTTCTTC	CASSLEQGLAGAHNEQFF
14	TRBJ1-4	TRBV5-5	.	few	TGTGCCAGCAGCTTACTACCGGGAGTTGAAAAACTGTTTTTT	CASSLLPGVEKLFF
15	TRBJ2-3	TRBV28	.	.	TGTGCCAGCAGTTCCGAGTCAGCTAGCTCAGATACGCAGTATTTT	CASSSESASSDTQYF
15	TRBJ2-2	TRBV5-1	.	.	TGCGCCAGCAGCTTGTCTGAGTCGAGCACCGGGGAGCTGTTTTTT	CASSLSESSTGELFF